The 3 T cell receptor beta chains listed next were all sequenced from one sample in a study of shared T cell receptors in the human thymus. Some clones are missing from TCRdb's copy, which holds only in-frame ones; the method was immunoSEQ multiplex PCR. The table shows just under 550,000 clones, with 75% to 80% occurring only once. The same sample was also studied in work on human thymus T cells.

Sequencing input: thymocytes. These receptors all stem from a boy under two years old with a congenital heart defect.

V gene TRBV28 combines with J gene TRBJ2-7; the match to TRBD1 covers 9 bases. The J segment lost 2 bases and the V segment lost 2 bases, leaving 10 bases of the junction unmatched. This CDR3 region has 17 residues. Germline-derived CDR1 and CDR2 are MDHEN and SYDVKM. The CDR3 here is CASSLPGTGYRPYEQYF. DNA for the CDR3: TGTGCCAGCAGTTTACCGGGGACAGGGTACCGCCCCTACGAGCAGTACTTC.

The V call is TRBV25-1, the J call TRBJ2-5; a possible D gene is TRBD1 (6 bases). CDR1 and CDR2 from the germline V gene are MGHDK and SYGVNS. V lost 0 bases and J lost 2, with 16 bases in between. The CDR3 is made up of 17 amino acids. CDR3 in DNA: TGTGCCAGCAGTGAATATGGTCACAGGGATCTACAAGAGACCCAGTACTTC. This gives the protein CASSEYGHRDLQETQYF.

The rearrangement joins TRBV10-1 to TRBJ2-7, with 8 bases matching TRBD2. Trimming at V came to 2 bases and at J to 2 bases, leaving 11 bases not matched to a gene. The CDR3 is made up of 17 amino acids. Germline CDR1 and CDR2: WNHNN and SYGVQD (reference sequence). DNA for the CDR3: TGCGCCAGCAGTGAGATCCCCTATAGCGGGACCGCCTACGAGCAGTACTTC. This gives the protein CASSEIPYSGTAYEQYF.